This entry features one TCR beta chain sequence. Its antigen is still unknown. The data were obtained in a study of OX40 agonist ivuxolimab in advanced cancers. Study overall: Ivuxolimab was delivered to patients intravenously every 2 weeks at doses spanning 0.01 to 10 mg/kg.

V lost 2 bases and J 4 bases, leaving 12 bases between the germline ends. This CDR3 spans 15 amino acids. Germline CDR1 MNHNS, CDR2 SASEGT. Study-level points and caveats: Both blood CD4+ and CD8+ T cells showed clonal growth by week 6 at 0.1 to 3.0 mg/kg.

Method: immunoSEQ multiplex PCR; TCRdb's copy keeps in-frame clones and lacks some. Here the sample spans tens of thousands of clones, roughly 88% being singletons. The chain joins TRBV6-1 to TRBJ1-5; D is uncertain. The source of this sequence is an adult with an advanced solid tumor such as melanoma, head and neck, liver or kidney cancer. Specimen: CD4+ or CD8+ T cells sorted from blood, collected in a trial of the OX40 agonist ivuxolimab. CDR3 DNA sequence: TGTGCCAGCAGTGAATGGGGAGTTGGGAATCAGCCCCAGCATTTT. Residues: CASSEWGVGNQPQHF.